This T cell receptor (beta chain) emerged from a study of cytomegalovirus exposure and HLA in healthy donors. Study-level points and caveats: Some V segments (TRBV6-2 and TRBV6-3 among them) were excluded as indistinguishable. Researchers counted 180 or so TCR beta chains as cytomegalovirus-associated. It was reportedly the case that the classifier diagnosed cytomegalovirus status with high specificity and sensitivity.

Participants comprised healthy donors of bone marrow. The CDR3 is made up of 14 amino acids. Germline V gives CDR1 SGHRS, CDR2 YFSETQ. Trimming pared 0 bases from V and 6 bases from J, leaving 12 bases between. To note about this clone: Its antigen is undetermined.

PCR used 60 Vbeta primers and 13 Jbeta primers. Sequenced by immunoSEQ multiplex PCR; TCRdb stores in-frame clones only, minus some. This repertoire shows about 120,000 clones, over 70% found once; its top ten account for 1.6%. The J gene is TRBJ1-1, the V gene TRBV5-1, with a weak D call TRBD1 (5 bases). What was sequenced was PBMCs. The TCR sequence derives from a woman aged 18-30 years in good health and CMV-seronegative. The CDR3 nucleotides read TGCGCCAGCAGCTTGGCAGGGCCTCGACCTGAAGCTTTCTTT. The encoded protein is CASSLAGPRPEAFF.